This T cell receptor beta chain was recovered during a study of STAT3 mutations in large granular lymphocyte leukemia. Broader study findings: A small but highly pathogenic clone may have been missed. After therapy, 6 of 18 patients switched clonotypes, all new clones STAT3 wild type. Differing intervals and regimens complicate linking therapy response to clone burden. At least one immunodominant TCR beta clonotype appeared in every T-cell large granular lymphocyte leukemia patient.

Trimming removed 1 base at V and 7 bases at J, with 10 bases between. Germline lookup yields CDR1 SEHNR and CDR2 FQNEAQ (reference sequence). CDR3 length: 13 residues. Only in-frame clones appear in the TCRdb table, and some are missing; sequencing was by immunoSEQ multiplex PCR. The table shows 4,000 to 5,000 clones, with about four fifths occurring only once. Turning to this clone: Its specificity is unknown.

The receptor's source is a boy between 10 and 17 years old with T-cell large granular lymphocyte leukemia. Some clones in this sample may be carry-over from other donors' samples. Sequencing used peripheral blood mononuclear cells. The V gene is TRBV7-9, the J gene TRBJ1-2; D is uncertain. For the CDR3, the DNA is TGTGCCAGCAGCTTAGAGGTTTCTCGTGGCTACACCTTC. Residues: CASSLEVSRGYTF.